Shown below are 26 T cell receptor beta chains from a single sample sequenced in a study of blood T cells in healthy people across ages. Alongside a J-beta primer mix, a sample-barcoded 5' primer served in a second PCR lasting roughly 6 to 11 cycles. In TCRdb, the 5' RACE reads were re-called with MiXCR into one record per CDR3 protein. The table includes some 710,000 distinct CDR3 sequences, 22% detected once. Sequencing was done on a sample of blood. These receptors were obtained from a man between 65 and 85 years old in good health.

This clonotype appeared many times. The J gene is TRBJ2-3, the V gene TRBV6-2 or TRBV6-3, with D perhaps given as TRBD1 or TRBD2 (5 bases each). The CDR3 extends over 12 amino acids. Trimming cost V 7 bases and J 3 bases, with 8 bases left between them. Germline CDR1 and CDR2: MNHEY and SVGEGT. CDR3 in DNA: TGTGCCAGCAAGAGGGGAACAGATACGCAGTATTTT. Its protein product is CASKRGTDTQYF.

This clonotype occurred a few times. This sequence joins TRBV7-9 and TRBJ1-2; 9 bases line up with TRBD1. Unmatched junction bases numbered 11, after V lost 3 bases and J lost 3 bases. CDR1 is SEHNR and CDR2 is FQNEAQ in the germline V gene (reference sequence). The CDR3 contains 17 residues. DNA of the CDR3: TGTGCCAGCAGCTTCTACCAAACAGGGGGCAGGGACTATGGCTACACCTTC. This encodes CASSFYQTGGRDYGYTF.

Of note for this clonotype: At one of its ends the junction is not consistent with the germline gene, which may arise from a read error. The rearrangement links TRBV18 to TRBJ2-1; 10 bases are shared with TRBD2. The germline gives CDR1 KGHSH, CDR2 LQKENI. The length of the CDR3 is 16 residues. The CDR3 sequence is CAGSPRPSGGYNEQFF. The CDR3 DNA sequence: TGTGCCGGCTCACCACGGCCTAGCGGGGGCTACAATGAGCAGTTCTTC. Together with reference TRBV18 and TRBJ2-1, the CDR3 gives the full variable domain: NAGVMQNPRHLVRRRGQEARLRCSPMKGHSHVYWYRQLPEEGLKFMVYLQKENIIDESGMPKERFSAEFPKEGPSILRIQQVVRGDSAAYFCAGSPRPSGGYNEQFFGPGTRLTVL.

This chain joins TRBV30 and TRBJ2-3; 10 bases are a match to TRBD1. The CDR3 is 11 residues long. Losses at the gene ends were 1 base for V and 15 bases for J; bases not matched to a gene: 4. Looked up from germline, CDR1 is GTSNPN and CDR2 is SVGIG (reference sequence). CDR3 residues: CAWSGTGGIYF. In nucleotides, the CDR3 is TGTGCCTGGAGTGGGACAGGGGGGATTTATTTT.

The J gene is TRBJ1-4, the V gene TRBV18; D is uncertain. V dropped 3 bases and J dropped 4 bases, with 6 bases sitting between them. Germline V gene data show CDR1 as KGHSH and CDR2 as LQKENI. This CDR3 region has 13 residues. Here the CDR3 DNA reads TGTGCCAGCTCACCGGACGGTAATGAAAAACTGTTTTTT. As protein: CASSPDGNEKLFF.

This chain joins TRBV20-1 and TRBJ2-3; 9 bases map to TRBD2. Per germline, CDR1 DFQATT and CDR2 SNEGSKA (reference sequence). CDR3 length: 14 amino acids. V shed 5 bases, J shed 3 bases, and the junction held 6 bases outside the gene matches. DNA for the CDR3: TGCAGTGCTTACCTAGCGGGGAGTACAGATACGCAGTATTTT. Amino acid sequence: CSAYLAGSTDTQYF.

This clonotype has a handful of counts. The rearrangement uses TRBV27 and TRBJ2-5; TRBD1 agrees at 7 bases. The J call is uncertain, as TRBJ2-1 better fits the DNA end. There are 13 residues in the CDR3. Germline CDR1 MNHEY, CDR2 SMNVEV (reference sequence). The CDR3 is CASSSYRGGEQFF. Here the CDR3 DNA reads TGTGCCAGCAGTTCCTACAGGGGTGGTGAGCAGTTCTTC.

This rearrangement joins TRBV7-2 to TRBJ1-2; 10 nucleotides match TRBD1. Germline V gene lookup returns CDR1 SGHTA and CDR2 FQGNSA. The CDR3 totals 15 residues. Trimming removed 3 bases from V and 7 bases from J; junction bases left unmatched: 8. The CDR3 loop reads CASSFEMRQGAGYTF. CDR3 bases: TGTGCCAGCAGCTTTGAGATGAGACAGGGGGCTGGCTACACCTTC.

The chain has TRBV6-6 and TRBJ1-2; tentatively, D is TRBD1 (6 bases). Trimming removed 7 bases from V and 7 bases from J, with 10 bases in between. The CDR3 has 11 residues. Germline CDR1 reads MNHNY; CDR2 reads SVGAGI (reference sequence). DNA for the CDR3: TGTGCCAGCACAGGGGAGGGTGGCTACACCTTC. Its protein is CASTGEGGYTF.

The V gene is TRBV20-1, the J gene TRBJ1-1; TRBD1 aligns across 9 bases. V trimming: 2 bases; J trimming: 6 bases; junction bases outside the gene matches: 4. CDR3 length: 13 residues. CDR1 is DFQATT, CDR2 SNEGSKA, per germline (reference sequence). CDR3 in DNA: TGCAGTGCTAGAAGACAGGGGGTGGCTGAAGCTTTCTTT. Protein sequence: CSARRQGVAEAFF.

The chain joins TRBV13 to TRBJ1-4; 11 bases line up with TRBD1. V lost 4 bases and J lost 3; bases outside the gene matches: 7. The V gene's germline CDR1 is PRHDT and CDR2 FYEKMQ (reference sequence). The length of the CDR3 is 17 residues. The CDR3 loop is CASSSLGQGASNEKLFF. DNA for the CDR3: TGTGCCAGCAGCTCCCTAGGACAGGGGGCGTCTAATGAAAAACTGTTTTTT.

This clonotype was detected a few times. The chain joins TRBV3-1 to TRBJ2-7; 7 positions agree with TRBD1. Germline trimming cut 5 bases from V and 4 bases from J; bases unmatched to any gene: 8. The CDR3 consists of 14 residues. Germline V gene lookup returns CDR1 LGHDT and CDR2 YNNKEL (reference sequence). The CDR3 protein is CASSEASGQYEQYF. CDR3 sequence (DNA): TGTGCCAGCAGCGAGGCCTCGGGACAGTACGAGCAGTACTTC.

The chain uses TRBV5-1 and TRBJ2-1; D is ambiguous. V gave up 4 bases and J gave up 4 bases, with 9 bases separating them. The CDR3 contains 13 residues. CDR1 and CDR2 from the germline V gene are SGHRS and YFSETQ. CDR3 in DNA: TGCGCCAGCAGCCGGAGCGAGTACAATGAGCAGTTCTTC. Translating gives CASSRSEYNEQFF.

This clonotype has more than one count but fewer than ten. The rearrangement links TRBV20-1 to TRBJ2-7, with 14 nucleotides matching TRBD2. The CDR3 runs to 12 residues. Germline V CDR1 and CDR2: DFQATT, SNEGSKA (reference sequence). The CDR3 nucleotides read TGCAGTGCTAGATCCGGGACTAGCGGGAGAAACGTC. It is translated as CSARSGTSGRNV.

The J gene is TRBJ2-4, the V gene TRBV7-2, with TRBD2 matching 7 bases. The ends lost 5 bases at V and 9 bases at J; junction bases unmatched: 7. Germline lookup yields CDR1 SGHTA and CDR2 FQGNSA. The CDR3 has 13 residues. CDR3 sequence reads: CASSILREGIQYF. The CDR3 DNA reads as TGTGCCAGCAGCATCCTGAGGGAGGGCATTCAGTACTTC.

The DNA of the CDR3 is TGTGCCAGCAGCTTAGGGACTAGCGGGGGGGCCCGGAGCAAAAACATTCAGTACTTC. This codes for CASSLGTSGGARSKNIQYF. The J gene is TRBJ2-4, the V gene TRBV7-8; TRBD2 aligns across 15 bases. Germline CDR1 SGHVS, CDR2 FQNEAQ. J gave up 3 bases and V 1 base, and 7 bases lay outside the gene matches. The CDR3 has 19 amino acids. The entire variable domain, with the rest obtained from reference TRBV7-8 and TRBJ2-4, is as follows: GAGVSQSPRYKVAKRGQDVALRCDPISGHVSLFWYQQALGQGPEFLTYFQNEAQLDKSGLPSDRFFAERPEGSVSTLKIQRTQQEDSAVYLCASSLGTSGGARSKNIQYFGAGTRLSVL.

The V and J genes are TRBV5-6 and TRBJ1-5; 7 positions match TRBD1. This CDR3 spans 14 amino acids. V lost 4 bases, J lost 4 bases, and 5 bases stayed unmatched. CDR1 and CDR2 (germline): SGHDT, YYEEEE. The chain's CDR3 is CASSIQGVNQPQHF. CDR3 nucleotide sequence: TGTGCCAGCAGCATCCAGGGGGTAAATCAGCCCCAGCATTTT.

The chain links TRBV18 to TRBJ2-5; 7 bases match TRBD2. Per germline, CDR1 KGHSH and CDR2 LQKENI. The CDR3 is made up of 15 amino acids. J lost 1 base, V lost 3 bases, and 5 bases had no gene match. The chain's CDR3 is CASSPFSGTQETQYF. The CDR3 DNA reads as TGTGCCAGCTCACCTTTCAGCGGGACCCAAGAGACCCAGTACTTC.

The table lists this clonotype with a few counts. This chain connects TRBV29-1 to TRBJ2-3, with D perhaps TRBD1 or TRBD2 (5 bases each). V lost 6 bases and J 5 bases, leaving 12 bases between the germline ends. The germline V gene has CDR1 SQVTM and CDR2 ANQGSEA. CDR3 length: 12 residues. The CDR3 nucleotides are TGCAGCGTGAAGCCTGGGGGAGATACGCAGTATTTT. Translating it yields CSVKPGGDTQYF.

In DNA, the CDR3 is TGTGCCAGCAGAGTCGACAGTCTCGACTATGGCTACACCTTC. It translates to CASRVDSLDYGYTF. The chain employs TRBV28 and TRBJ1-2; TRBD1 is a possible D gene (5 bases). Germline CDR1 MDHEN, CDR2 SYDVKM. The V end lost 6 bases, the J end lost 3 bases, and 14 bases lay between the germline ends. This CDR3 has 14 residues.

This clonotype was detected a few times. V gene TRBV28 combines with J gene TRBJ2-5; the match to TRBD1 covers 7 bases. From germline, CDR1 is MDHEN and CDR2 SYDVKM. J was trimmed by 7 bases and V by 10 bases; bases with no gene match: 18. The CDR3 is made up of 15 amino acids. CDR3 in DNA: TGTGCCATCCGTCTAGGACAGGCACGGGGCGCGACCCAGTACTTC. Translated, it gives CAIRLGQARGATQYF.

This clonotype was observed once. The J gene is TRBJ2-3, the V gene TRBV7-2, with 9 nucleotides matching TRBD2. CDR3 size: 17 residues. Trimming cost V 6 bases and J 6 bases; bases outside gene matches: 16. The germline V gene encodes CDR1 SGHTA and CDR2 FQGNSA. The CDR3 reads CASRPGRGREGPDTQYF. The DNA of the CDR3 is TGTGCCAGCAGACCCGGGAGAGGGCGGGAGGGCCCGGATACGCAGTATTTT. Full variable domain (remainder filled in from reference TRBV7-2 and TRBJ2-3): GAGVSQSPSNKVTEKGKDVELRCDPISGHTALYWYRQSLGQGLEFLIYFQGNSAPDKSGLPSDRFSAERTGGSVSTLTIQRTQQEDSAVYLCASRPGRGREGPDTQYFGPGTRLTVL.

This clonotype has more than one count but fewer than ten. The chain is built from TRBV12-3 or TRBV12-4 and TRBJ1-1; the match to TRBD1 covers 8 bases. Unmatched junction bases numbered 5, after V lost 4 bases and J lost 1 base. This CDR3 region has 15 residues. The CDR3 here is CASSSRGQGNTEAFF. As DNA, the CDR3 is TGTGCCAGCAGTTCACGAGGACAGGGGAACACTGAAGCTTTCTTT.

This clonotype was seen a handful of times. CDR3 coding DNA: TGCGCCAGCAGCTATGCTGGACAGTTTTACGAGCAGTACTTC. Translating it yields CASSYAGQFYEQYF. The V gene is TRBV5-1, the J gene TRBJ2-5; a weak D match, TRBD1 (6 bases). The J call may be faulty, since TRBJ2-7 better matches the DNA end. Germline V CDR1 and CDR2: SGHRS, YFSETQ. This CDR3 spans 14 amino acids.

This clonotype was seen a handful of times. The chain recombines TRBV13 with TRBJ2-2; D unresolved. The CDR3 is 13 amino acids. The V gene lost 2 bases and the J gene lost 4 bases, with 5 bases spanning the gap. CDR1 and CDR2 from the germline V gene are PRHDT and FYEKMQ (reference sequence). The CDR3 nucleotides read TGTGCCAGCAGCTTATACCTCACCGGGGAGCTGTTTTTT. Protein: CASSLYLTGELFF.

This clonotype appeared a few times. V usage is TRBV2 and J usage is TRBJ1-4, with D uncertain. With 7 bases removed from V and 0 bases from J, the gap between germline ends came to 12 bases. Looked up from germline, CDR1 is SNHLY and CDR2 is FYNNEI. The CDR3 contains 15 residues. The CDR3 bases are TGTGCCAGCAATGGCCCGGCTTCAACTAATGAAAAACTGTTTTTT. It specifies CASNGPASTNEKLFF.